Shown below are 14 T cell receptor beta chains from a single sample sequenced in a study of blood T cell repertoires in COVID-19 (dated by TCRdb to about 2020). Libraries were made using the immunoSEQ multiplex PCR assay. TCRdb's version of the immuneACCESS table is confined to in-frame rearrangements and falls short of the full clone set. An unresolved V gene accounts for under half of the shortfall where checked; the remainder is of unknown origin. The sample has over 35,000 clones on record, 55% to 75% of them singletons. 5.5% to 6.5% of the sample goes to the ten largest clones. Sequenced sample: peripheral blood. The receptors here all came from a man aged 80 or over with acute or convalescent COVID-19.

The V gene is TRBV6-2 or TRBV6-3, the J gene TRBJ2-1; 7 nucleotides line up with TRBD1. This CDR3 region has 16 residues. The germline CDR1 and CDR2 sequences are MNHEY and SVGEGT. Trimming at V came to 6 bases and at J to 5 bases, leaving 13 bases not matched to a gene. CDR3 loop: CASSPSTGVGNNEQFF. The CDR3 DNA reads TGTGCCAGCAGCCCTTCTACAGGGGTGGGTAACAATGAGCAGTTCTTC.

This chain links TRBV6-2 or TRBV6-3 with TRBJ1-2, with TRBD1 as a possible D gene (6 bases). The V and J ends lost 5 bases and 7 bases respectively, with 8 bases between them. Looked up from germline, CDR1 is MNHEY and CDR2 is SVGEGT. The CDR3 has 11 residues. The CDR3 sequence: CASSQGFGYTF. CDR3 in DNA: TGTGCCAGCAGTCAGGGGTTTGGCTACACCTTC.

The chain has TRBV9 and TRBJ2-1; a weak D match, TRBD2 (6 bases). CDR1 SGDLS and CDR2 YYNGEE come from the germline V gene. The CDR3 totals 15 residues. V lost 0 bases, J lost 3 bases, and 10 bases lay in between. CDR3 loop: CASSVVEGSYNEQFF. The CDR3 DNA reads as TGTGCCAGCAGCGTAGTGGAGGGTAGCTACAATGAGCAGTTCTTC.

This clone has a handful of counts. The chain combines TRBV3-1 (or the pseudogene TRBV3-2) with TRBJ2-3; TRBD2 matches 7 bases. The germline gives CDR1 LGHDT, CDR2 YNNKEL (reference sequence). The CDR3 has 16 amino acids. The ends lost 2 bases at V and 0 bases at J; junction bases unmatched: 5. The CDR3 DNA follows: TGTGCCAGCAGCCAACCTAGCGGTGCTAGCACAGATACGCAGTATTTT. Residues: CASSQPSGASTDTQYF.

This chain links TRBV7-9 with TRBJ2-1; 12 positions match TRBD1. The CDR3 consists of 15 residues. Trimming cost V 5 bases and J 5 bases; bases outside gene matches: 4. The germline V gene has CDR1 SEHNR and CDR2 FQNEAQ (reference sequence). This CDR3 reads CASSLGQGADNEQFF. The CDR3 nucleotides read TGTGCCAGCAGCCTGGGACAGGGGGCCGACAATGAGCAGTTCTTC.

The gene calls are TRBV9 and TRBJ2-1, with 9 bases lining up with TRBD2. Per germline, CDR1 SGDLS and CDR2 YYNGEE. J lost 6 bases, V lost 0 bases, and 7 bases had no gene match. This CDR3 is built from 16 residues. The CDR3, as DNA: TGTGCCAGCAGCGTAGTAGCGGGGGCGCCCGGCAATGAGCAGTTCTTC. It translates to CASSVVAGAPGNEQFF.

There are a few counts of this clone. The chain has TRBV4-2 and TRBJ1-3; D may be TRBD1 (6 bases). Germline CDR1 LGHNA, CDR2 YNFKEQ. The germline V and J ends were trimmed by 4 bases and 4 bases, with 14 bases remaining between them. The CDR3 runs 15 residues. The CDR3 nucleotides read TGTGCCAGCAGCCCCCGGGCAGGGGAAGGAAACACCATATATTTT. Translated, it gives CASSPRAGEGNTIYF.

This clone was recorded once. The chain links TRBV5-1 to TRBJ2-1; TRBD1 matches 10 bases. Germline V CDR1 and CDR2: SGHRS, YFSETQ. This CDR3 comprises 18 residues. With 1 base clipped from V and 0 bases from J, the junction kept 7 bases outside the gene matches. The CDR3 loop is CASSLRDRGPSSYNEQFF. The DNA of the CDR3 is TGCGCCAGCAGCTTGCGGGACAGGGGCCCTAGCTCCTACAATGAGCAGTTCTTC.

This clone came up a few times. This chain connects TRBV27 to TRBJ1-2; 8 nucleotides line up with TRBD1. J was trimmed by 7 bases and V by 7 bases; bases with no gene match: 20. The length of the CDR3 is 17 residues. In germline, CDR1 is MNHEY, CDR2 SMNVEV (reference sequence). CDR3 amino acids: CASIPGGEGGACFGYTF. The CDR3 DNA reads TGTGCCAGCATCCCAGGGGGCGAAGGGGGGGCATGTTTTGGCTACACCTTC.

This clone was detected a few times. The chain uses TRBV28 and TRBJ1-5; D is possibly TRBD1 (6 bases). This CDR3 has 13 amino acids. Between the trimmed V and J ends, which lost 6 bases and 1 base, there was a span of 7 bases. Germline CDR1 is MDHEN and CDR2 is SYDVKM. The CDR3 nucleotides are TGTGCCAGCAGAACAGGGAGCAATCAGCCCCAGCATTTT. As protein: CASRTGSNQPQHF.

This clone was detected a few times. For the CDR3, the DNA is TGTGCCAGCAGCCTACAGGGGTATAATTCACCCCTCCACTTT. It specifies CASSLQGYNSPLHF. This chain uses TRBV5-4 with TRBJ1-6, with 7 nucleotides matching TRBD1. The V segment lost 4 bases and the J segment 4 bases; nucleotides outside the gene matches: 2. CDR1 and CDR2 from the germline V gene are SGHNT and YYREEE (reference sequence). The CDR3 contains 14 residues.

The rearrangement joins TRBV11-1 to TRBJ2-3; D is perhaps TRBD1 (5 bases). The CDR3 length is 14 residues. The V gene lost 0 bases and the J gene lost 7 bases, with 11 bases spanning the gap. The V gene's germline CDR1 is SGHAT and CDR2 FQDESV (reference sequence). The CDR3 region is CASSLAGRANTQYF. The CDR3 nucleotides read TGTGCCAGCAGCTTAGCGGGCAGGGCAAATACGCAGTATTTT.

The rearrangement links TRBV5-1 to TRBJ1-3; 7 bases map to TRBD1. The germline gives CDR1 SGHRS, CDR2 YFSETQ. The V gene end was trimmed by 4 bases and the J gene end by 4 bases; junction bases not matched to a gene: 20. The CDR3 contains 19 residues. CDR3 residues: CASSRRPYEQGTAGNTIYF. As DNA, the CDR3 is TGCGCCAGCAGCCGTAGGCCTTACGAACAGGGGACCGCAGGAAACACCATATATTTT. Supplemented by reference TRBV5-1 and TRBJ1-3, the full variable domain reads KAGVTQTPRYLIKTRGQQVTLSCSPISGHRSVSWYQQTPGQGLQFLFEYFSETQRNKGNFPGRFSGRQFSNSRSEMNVSTLELGDSALYLCASSRRPYEQGTAGNTIYFGEGSWLTVV.

Points on this clone: Other DNA sequences from this sample encode an identical CDR3 as well. The rearrangement joins TRBV9 to TRBJ1-1; D is unclear. The CDR3 is 14 amino acids. Trimming took off 2 bases at V and 2 bases at J, with 10 bases between the two ends. Germline V gene sequence: CDR1 SGDLS, CDR2 YYNGEE. The CDR3 reads CASSVGGSNTEAFF. As DNA, the CDR3 is TGTGCCAGCAGCGTCGGAGGGTCCAACACTGAAGCTTTCTTT.